This entry concerns a single T cell receptor (beta chain). The antigen is not known. V lost 8 bases, J lost 4 bases, and 17 bases lay in between. The CDR3 spans 14 residues. Germline CDR1 MRHNA, CDR2 SNTAGT. The data derive from a study of glioma-infiltrating T cells after dendritic cell vaccination. General study findings and limits: The cohort had few patients with full blood and tumor sets.

TCRB CDR3 was amplified from 2 ug genomic DNA or less. Amplification used 60 V beta primers and 13 J beta primers. TCRdb keeps only in-frame clones here, not all; method: immunoSEQ multiplex PCR. The data contain fewer than 50,000 clones, approximately 82% of them singletons. This specimen consisted of blood, obtained before dendritic cell vaccination. The genes are TRBV6-4 and TRBJ1-2; perhaps TRBD1 as D (6 bases). This clonotype was obtained from a human donor with glioblastoma. The CDR3: CASRDTNRGYGYTF. CDR3 nucleotide sequence: TGTGCCAGCCGGGACACAAATCGTGGCTATGGCTACACCTTC.